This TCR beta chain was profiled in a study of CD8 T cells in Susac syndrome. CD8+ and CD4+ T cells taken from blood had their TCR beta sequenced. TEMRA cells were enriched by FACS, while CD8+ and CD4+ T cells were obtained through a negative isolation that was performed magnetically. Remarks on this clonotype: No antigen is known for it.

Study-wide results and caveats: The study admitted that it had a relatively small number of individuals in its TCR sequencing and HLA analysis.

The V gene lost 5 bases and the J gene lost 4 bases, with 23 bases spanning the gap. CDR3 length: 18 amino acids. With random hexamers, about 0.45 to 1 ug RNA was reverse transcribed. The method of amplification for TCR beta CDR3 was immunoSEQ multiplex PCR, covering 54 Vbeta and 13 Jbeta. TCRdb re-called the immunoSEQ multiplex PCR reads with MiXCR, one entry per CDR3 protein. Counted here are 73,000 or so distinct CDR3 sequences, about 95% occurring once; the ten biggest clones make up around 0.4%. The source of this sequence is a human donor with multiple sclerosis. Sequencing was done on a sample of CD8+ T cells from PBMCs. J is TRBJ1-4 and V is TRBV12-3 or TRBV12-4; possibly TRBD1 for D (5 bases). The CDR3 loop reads CASSPDRYSTLVNEKLFF. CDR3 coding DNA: TGTGCCAGCAGTCCAGACAGATACTCCACCCTGGTTAATGAAAAACTGTTTTTT.